This is a list of T cell receptor beta chains from one sample in a study of T cells after yellow fever vaccination. From the 5' RACE reads, TCRdb called clonotypes with MiXCR, one entry per CDR3 protein. This sample has roughly 340,000 distinct CDR3 sequences; under 5% occur once, and the top ten carry about 24%. The sample consisted of PBMCs, taken 5 days after the yellow fever booster vaccination. The receptors originated from a man younger than 30 who received the YFV17D yellow fever vaccine. Both conserved end residues are part of each CDR3. The D gene is left open where the match is weak. Clone size appears in some rows only: once, few, many, or a class for an expanded clone.

D gene: TRBD2
V gene: TRBV18
J gene: TRBJ2-7
clone size: NA
CDR3 DNA: TGTGCCAGCTCACCGACTAGCGGGGACTCGGAGCAGTACTTC
CDR3 protein: CASSPTSGDSEQYF

D gene: NA
V gene: TRBV7-6
J gene: TRBJ1-2
clone size: NA
CDR3 DNA: TGTGCCAGCAGCTTGGGACACCTTAACTATGGCTACACCTTC
CDR3 protein: CASSLGHLNYGYTF

D gene: NA
V gene: TRBV11-2
J gene: TRBJ2-7
clone size: few
CDR3 DNA: TGTGCCAGCAGCTTGCACTCGGACGGGGAGGACGAGCAGTACTTC
CDR3 protein: CASSLHSDGEDEQYF

D gene: TRBD1
V gene: TRBV2
J gene: TRBJ2-5
clone size: NA
CDR3 DNA: TGTGCCAGCGCAAACAGGGGGCGCGGCCAAGAGACCCAGTACTTC
CDR3 protein: CASANRGRGQETQYF

D gene: TRBD1
V gene: TRBV10-3
J gene: TRBJ2-2
clone size: few
CDR3 DNA: TGTGCCATCAGGAGGGGAGGACAGGGAACCGGGGAGCTGTTTTTT
CDR3 protein: CAIRRGGQGTGELFF

D gene: NA
V gene: TRBV20-1
J gene: TRBJ1-3
clone size: many
CDR3 DNA: TGCAGTGCTAAGTATTCGCTCGGAAACACCATATATTTT
CDR3 protein: CSAKYSLGNTIYF

D gene: NA
V gene: TRBV6-2/TRBV6-3
J gene: TRBJ2-1
clone size: NA
CDR3 DNA: TGTGCCAGCAATGGGATCCGCGATGAGCAGTTCTTC
CDR3 protein: CASNGIRDEQFF

D gene: NA
V gene: TRBV5-1
J gene: TRBJ1-3
clone size: few
CDR3 DNA: TGCGCCAGCAGCTTATCCGCACAAGGGCTCTCTGGAAACACCATATATTTT
CDR3 protein: CASSLSAQGLSGNTIYF

D gene: NA
V gene: TRBV20-1
J gene: TRBJ1-2
clone size: few
CDR3 DNA: TGCAGTGCTAGAGTTCAAGGTTTTAAAGTCTTCTATGGCTACACCTTC
CDR3 protein: CSARVQGFKVFYGYTF

D gene: TRBD2
V gene: TRBV5-1
J gene: TRBJ2-5
clone size: NA
CDR3 DNA: TGCGCCAGCAGCGCACTACTAGCGGGGAGAGAGACCCAGTACTTC
CDR3 protein: CASSALLAGRETQYF

D gene: NA
V gene: TRBV7-8
J gene: TRBJ2-4
clone size: NA
CDR3 DNA: TGTGCCAGCAGCTTATGGGCCGTTCGTGGCAAAAACATTCAGTACTTC
CDR3 protein: CASSLWAVRGKNIQYF

D gene: NA
V gene: TRBV20-1
J gene: TRBJ2-3
clone size: few
CDR3 DNA: TGCAGTGCTAGAGATGGCAGTAGCAGAAACACAGATACGCAGTATTTT
CDR3 protein: CSARDGSSRNTDTQYF

D gene: NA
V gene: TRBV12-3/TRBV12-4
J gene: TRBJ1-5
clone size: NA
CDR3 DNA: TGTGCCAGCAACCAAAGCCCATCTAGCAATCAGCCCCAGCATTTT
CDR3 protein: CASNQSPSSNQPQHF

D gene: NA
V gene: TRBV4-2
J gene: TRBJ1-3
clone size: few
CDR3 DNA: TGTGCCAGCAGCCAAGAGAAGGTGGGCTCCTCTGGAAACACCATATATTTT
CDR3 protein: CASSQEKVGSSGNTIYF

D gene: NA
V gene: TRBV4-3
J gene: TRBJ2-1
clone size: few
CDR3 DNA: TGCGCCAGCAGCCAAGAACTATCTAGGGACGTCTACAATGAGCAGTTCTTC
CDR3 protein: CASSQELSRDVYNEQFF

D gene: NA
V gene: TRBV30
J gene: TRBJ1-1
clone size: many
CDR3 DNA: TGTGCCTGGAGCCCCCTGGCAGGCCTGAACACTGAAGCTTTCTTT
CDR3 protein: CAWSPLAGLNTEAFF

D gene: NA
V gene: TRBV20-1
J gene: TRBJ1-4
clone size: few
CDR3 DNA: TGCAGTGCTAGCGACAGTTCCGAAAAACTGTTTTTT
CDR3 protein: CSASDSSEKLFF

D gene: NA
V gene: TRBV5-6
J gene: TRBJ1-4
clone size: few
CDR3 DNA: TGTGCCAGCAGCCTTTCCAACTCGGGAAGGTCTGAAAAACTGTTTTTT
CDR3 protein: CASSLSNSGRSEKLFF

D gene: NA
V gene: TRBV18
J gene: TRBJ1-1
clone size: many
CDR3 DNA: TGTGCCAGCTCACCAACGGGCAGCGGGGGTACTGAAGCTTTCTTT
CDR3 protein: CASSPTGSGGTEAFF

D gene: NA
V gene: TRBV9
J gene: TRBJ2-1
clone size: NA
CDR3 DNA: TGTGCCAGCAGCGTAGGTTCCCCGGATGAGCAGTTCTTC
CDR3 protein: CASSVGSPDEQFF

D gene: NA
V gene: TRBV5-6
J gene: TRBJ1-3
clone size: many
CDR3 DNA: TGTGCCAGCAGTTTAGGGACCGGAAACACCATATATTTT
CDR3 protein: CASSLGTGNTIYF

D gene: TRBD1
V gene: TRBV5-1
J gene: TRBJ2-1
clone size: many
CDR3 DNA: TGCGCCAGCAGCACACAGGGGCGAGACAATGAGCAGTTCTTC
CDR3 protein: CASSTQGRDNEQFF

D gene: NA
V gene: TRBV5-1
J gene: TRBJ1-1
clone size: NA
CDR3 DNA: TGCGCCAGCAGCGTGGGGTCTTCTGAAGCTTTCTTT
CDR3 protein: CASSVGSSEAFF

D gene: NA
V gene: TRBV19
J gene: TRBJ2-3
clone size: NA
CDR3 DNA: TGTGCCAGCGCCCGCCAGGCTTGGGCAGATACGCAGTATTTT
CDR3 protein: CASARQAWADTQYF

D gene: NA
V gene: TRBV20-1
J gene: TRBJ2-5
clone size: NA
CDR3 DNA: TGCAGTGCTAGAGACCCTTGGAGGGGAGCGGAGACCCAGTACTTC
CDR3 protein: CSARDPWRGAETQYF

D gene: TRBD1
V gene: TRBV12-3/TRBV12-4
J gene: TRBJ1-4
clone size: NA
CDR3 DNA: TGTGCCAGCAGTTTAAGTGTTACAGGGGGTTTCTTCAGGGAAAAACTGTTTTTT
CDR3 protein: CASSLSVTGGFFREKLFF

D gene: TRBD2
V gene: TRBV5-1
J gene: TRBJ2-3
clone size: NA
CDR3 DNA: TGCGCCAGCAGCTGGGGTGCCGGGACTAGCATCCCAGATACGCAGTATTTT
CDR3 protein: CASSWGAGTSIPDTQYF

D gene: TRBD2
V gene: TRBV12-3/TRBV12-4
J gene: TRBJ2-5
clone size: few
CDR3 DNA: TGTGCCAGCTCCTGGGGGACTAGTTCAGAGACCCAGTACTTC
CDR3 protein: CASSWGTSSETQYF

D gene: NA
V gene: TRBV5-5
J gene: TRBJ2-1
clone size: many
CDR3 DNA: TGTGCCAGCAGCTTGGCCGAGGCAGGGGTGCAGTACAATGAGCAGTTCTTC
CDR3 protein: CASSLAEAGVQYNEQFF

D gene: NA
V gene: TRBV20-1
J gene: TRBJ2-3
clone size: few
CDR3 DNA: TGCAGTGCCGCCCAAGCAGGGGGGCCCTCCCCCACAGATACGCAGTATTTT
CDR3 protein: CSAAQAGGPSPTDTQYF

D gene: TRBD2
V gene: TRBV3-1
J gene: TRBJ2-1
clone size: many
CDR3 DNA: TGTGCCAGCAGCCCCTGGCGGGGGGTCTACAATGAGCAGTTCTTC
CDR3 protein: CASSPWRGVYNEQFF

D gene: NA
V gene: TRBV20-1
J gene: TRBJ2-5
clone size: NA
CDR3 DNA: TGCAGTGCAAGGCCGGTGTACCAAGAGACCCAGTACTTC
CDR3 protein: CSARPVYQETQYF

D gene: NA
V gene: TRBV28
J gene: TRBJ1-1
clone size: few
CDR3 DNA: TGTGCCAGCACCGGACAGCAAAACACTGAAGCTTTCTTT
CDR3 protein: CASTGQQNTEAFF

D gene: NA
V gene: TRBV5-1
J gene: TRBJ2-5
clone size: few
CDR3 DNA: TGCGCCAGCAGAGATGCCCTTTTTAGCAGCTATATCGAAGAGACCCAGTACTTC
CDR3 protein: CASRDALFSSYIEETQYF

D gene: TRBD2
V gene: TRBV4-2
J gene: TRBJ2-5
clone size: NA
CDR3 DNA: TGTGCCAGCAGCCAAGGCTCCGGGACTAGCGGAGGATTCCAAGAGACCCAGTACTTC
CDR3 protein: CASSQGSGTSGGFQETQYF

D gene: NA
V gene: TRBV11-1
J gene: TRBJ2-4
clone size: NA
CDR3 DNA: TGTGCCAGCAGCTTACTAGCCAAAAACATTCAGTACTTC
CDR3 protein: CASSLLAKNIQYF

D gene: NA
V gene: TRBV6-2/TRBV6-3
J gene: TRBJ1-5
clone size: many
CDR3 DNA: TGTGCCAGCAGCTGGGACGATGGGGGCAATCAGCCCCAGCATTTT
CDR3 protein: CASSWDDGGNQPQHF

D gene: TRBD2
V gene: TRBV7-2
J gene: TRBJ2-3
clone size: few
CDR3 DNA: TGTGCCAGCACCCGGACTAGCGACACAGATACGCAGTATTTT
CDR3 protein: CASTRTSDTDTQYF

D gene: TRBD2
V gene: TRBV9
J gene: TRBJ2-1
clone size: many
CDR3 DNA: TGTGCCAGTGGTCGGGGGGGGCTCGGTACCCGTGACCTTTGGGAGCAGTTCTTC
CDR3 protein: CASGRGGLGTRDLWEQFF

D gene: TRBD1
V gene: TRBV5-1
J gene: TRBJ1-1
clone size: NA
CDR3 DNA: TGCGCCAGCAGCGGCACAGGGGGCGCGAACACTGAAGCTTTCTTT
CDR3 protein: CASSGTGGANTEAFF

D gene: NA
V gene: TRBV4-1
J gene: TRBJ2-2
clone size: few
CDR3 DNA: TGCGCCAGCAGCCAACCCCCCGGGACGGAGACCGGGGAGCTGTTTTTT
CDR3 protein: CASSQPPGTETGELFF

D gene: NA
V gene: TRBV15
J gene: TRBJ1-2
clone size: many
CDR3 DNA: TGTGCCACCAGCATTAGGACCGTATATGACTATGGCTACACCTTC
CDR3 protein: CATSIRTVYDYGYTF

D gene: NA
V gene: TRBV11-2
J gene: TRBJ2-3
clone size: many
CDR3 DNA: TGTGCCAGCAGCTTAGATCGAACAGATACGCAGTATTTT
CDR3 protein: CASSLDRTDTQYF

D gene: TRBD1
V gene: TRBV2
J gene: TRBJ1-2
clone size: NA
CDR3 DNA: TGTGCCAGCAGCGCAGCAGGGGGCTCCGGTCTTAGCTACACCTTC
CDR3 protein: CASSAAGGSGLSYTF

D gene: NA
V gene: TRBV19
J gene: TRBJ2-1
clone size: many
CDR3 DNA: TGTGCCAGTAGTAGACAGGTAAATGAGCAGTTCTTC
CDR3 protein: CASSRQVNEQFF

D gene: TRBD1
V gene: TRBV7-2
J gene: TRBJ2-5
clone size: many
CDR3 DNA: TGTGCCAGCAGCTTAGACAGGGGGACCGGAGAGACCCAGTACTTC
CDR3 protein: CASSLDRGTGETQYF

D gene: NA
V gene: TRBV20-1
J gene: TRBJ2-2
clone size: few
CDR3 DNA: TGCAGTGCTAGAGATCATGGGACCGGGGAGCTGTTTTTT
CDR3 protein: CSARDHGTGELFF

D gene: NA
V gene: TRBV27
J gene: TRBJ2-5
clone size: few
CDR3 DNA: TGTGCCAGCAGCCCTCTCGGGATAAAAGAGACCCAGTACTTC
CDR3 protein: CASSPLGIKETQYF

D gene: TRBD1
V gene: TRBV14
J gene: TRBJ1-4
clone size: few
CDR3 DNA: TGTGCCAGCAGCCTTACAGGGGGCGCTAATGAAAAACTGTTTTTT
CDR3 protein: CASSLTGGANEKLFF

D gene: NA
V gene: TRBV18
J gene: TRBJ2-1
clone size: many
CDR3 DNA: TGTGCCAGCTCACCACCGCTGGGGTACAATGAGCAGTTCTTC
CDR3 protein: CASSPPLGYNEQFF

D gene: NA
V gene: TRBV3-1
J gene: TRBJ2-6
clone size: few
CDR3 DNA: TGTGCCAGCAGCCGCGCCGGGACGAGGAACTCTGGGGCCAACGTCCTGACTTTC
CDR3 protein: CASSRAGTRNSGANVLTF

D gene: TRBD1
V gene: TRBV2
J gene: TRBJ1-2
clone size: NA
CDR3 DNA: TGTGCCAGCAGGCTACAGGGGGCTAACTATGGCTACACCTTC
CDR3 protein: CASRLQGANYGYTF

D gene: TRBD1
V gene: TRBV7-2
J gene: TRBJ2-3
clone size: few
CDR3 DNA: TGTGCCAGCAGCCTCAGGGGGCCGAAAGATACGCAGTATTTT
CDR3 protein: CASSLRGPKDTQYF

D gene: NA
V gene: TRBV29-1
J gene: TRBJ2-5
clone size: many
CDR3 DNA: TGCAGCGTTCCACCTGGGGAGACCCAGTACTTC
CDR3 protein: CSVPPGETQYF

D gene: NA
V gene: TRBV19
J gene: TRBJ2-5
clone size: NA
CDR3 DNA: TGTGCCAGTAGCGGGGATCTCGAGACCCAGTACTTC
CDR3 protein: CASSGDLETQYF

D gene: NA
V gene: TRBV12-3/TRBV12-4
J gene: TRBJ2-6
clone size: few
CDR3 DNA: TGTGCCAGCGCTCCCGCAATCTCTGGGGCCAACGTCCTGACTTTC
CDR3 protein: CASAPAISGANVLTF

D gene: NA
V gene: TRBV13
J gene: TRBJ1-1
clone size: NA
CDR3 DNA: TGTGCCAGCAGCATTGAATACTTGGACGGTTCCCCTGAAGCTTTCTTT
CDR3 protein: CASSIEYLDGSPEAFF

D gene: NA
V gene: TRBV3-1
J gene: TRBJ2-3
clone size: many
CDR3 DNA: TGTGCCAGCAGCCCGACAGGGACTAGCACAGATACGCAGTATTTT
CDR3 protein: CASSPTGTSTDTQYF